Listed below are T cell receptor beta chains from one sample, sequenced in a study of blood T cell repertoires in COVID-19. Assay used: immunoSEQ multiplex PCR; TCRdb lists only in-frame clones, some missing. This table has hundreds of thousands of clones, approximately 80% appearing once. The sequencing input was peripheral blood. The receptor source for this set is a woman of 80 years or more with active or convalescent COVID-19. Both conserved end residues are part of each CDR3. Fields, in order: clone size, J gene, D gene, V gene, CDR3 DNA, CDR3 protein. A D gene is named only where the DNA matches it firmly. A row's size may be missing; if present it is once, few, many or a size class.

-,TRBJ1-1,-,TRBV27,TGTGCCAGCAGTTTACTAGGGGCAGGCACTGAAGCTTTCTTT,CASSLLGAGTEAFF
-,TRBJ2-3,-,TRBV5-1,TGCGCCAGCACTCCGGGGGATACGCAGTATTTT,CASTPGDTQYF
-,TRBJ2-7,-,TRBV7-9,TGTGCCAGCAGCACGGCAGGGTTAGTCTACGAGCAGTACTTC,CASSTAGLVYEQYF
-,TRBJ2-2,-,TRBV7-2,TGTGCCAGCAGCTTAGCGGGGGGGAACACCGGGGAGCTGTTTTTT,CASSLAGGNTGELFF
-,TRBJ2-3,TRBD1,TRBV25-1,TGTGCCAGCAGTAGAACAGGGGGTCGCACAGATACGCAGTATTTT,CASSRTGGRTDTQYF
-,TRBJ1-2,-,TRBV6-5,TGTGCCAGCAGTTACTCGGGAGGGGTCGGAAGCTATGGCTACACCTTC,CASSYSGGVGSYGYTF
-,TRBJ1-1,-,TRBV12-3/TRBV12-4,TGTGCCAGCAGTTCCTCAGGGCTCACTGAAGCTTTCTTT,CASSSSGLTEAFF
-,TRBJ1-5,-,TRBV19,TGTGCCAGTAGTGTCAGGTTCAATCAGCCCCAGCATTTT,CASSVRFNQPQHF
-,TRBJ1-6,-,TRBV6-1,TGTGCCAGCAGTGAACAGGGGATGGTTGGTTCACCCCTCCACTTT,CASSEQGMVGSPLHF
-,TRBJ1-4,TRBD1,TRBV19,TGTGCCAGTAGTTGGACAGGGTCTAATGAAAAACTGTTTTTT,CASSWTGSNEKLFF
-,TRBJ2-3,TRBD1,TRBV6-2/TRBV6-3,TGTGCCAGCAGCTCCGACAGGGCAGATACGCAGTATTTT,CASSSDRADTQYF
-,TRBJ2-3,-,TRBV5-6,TGTGCCAGCAGCAGCTGGACAGTAGGTACGCAGTATTTT,CASSSWTVGTQYF
-,TRBJ1-2,-,TRBV11-3,TGTGCCAGCAGCTCCGGGACAAGGGGCTACACCTTC,CASSSGTRGYTF
-,TRBJ2-7,-,TRBV21-1,TGTGCCAGCAGCAAATGGGCAGGGTTACCCGACGAGCAGTACTTC,CASSKWAGLPDEQYF
-,TRBJ1-2,-,TRBV7-2,TGTGCCAGCAGCCCGACACAGGGTTCGAACTATGGCTACACCTTC,CASSPTQGSNYGYTF
once,TRBJ1-6,TRBD1,TRBV5-1,TGCGCCAGCACCTCCGGGACAGGTGACGGATCACCCCTCCACTTT,CASTSGTGDGSPLHF
-,TRBJ1-1,-,TRBV6-6,TGTGCCAGCAGTAATCAGGGTAACACTGAAGCTTTCTTT,CASSNQGNTEAFF
few,TRBJ1-4,TRBD1,TRBV4-3,TGCGCCAGCAGCCCACAAGACAGGGAAAATGAAAAACTGTTTTTT,CASSPQDRENEKLFF
-,TRBJ2-4,-,TRBV16,TGTGCCAGCAGCCAAGCACAGGGCCTAGCCAAAAACATTCAGTACTTC,CASSQAQGLAKNIQYF